These 11 T cell receptor beta chains share one sample of origin, sequenced in a study of post-analysis software for immune sequencing data. These receptors are not linked to any known antigen. General study points: The five TRBV segments detected at higher frequency in patients than in controls included TRBV5-6, TRBV5-1 and TRBV20-1.

TCR beta cDNA libraries had unique molecular identifiers. TCRdb analysed the PCR reads with MiXCR anew, one entry per CDR3 protein. The top ten clones hold over 9% of a sample with 600,000 to 750,000 distinct CDR3 sequences, about 60% of them seen once. The sample was blood. The receptor set was obtained from a girl aged 2 to 10 with multiple sclerosis.

V and J are TRBV20-1 and TRBJ1-5, with D perhaps matching TRBD1 (5 bases). The germline V and J ends were trimmed by 6 bases and 7 bases, with 13 bases remaining between them. CDR1 and CDR2 from the germline V gene are DFQATT and SNEGSKA (reference sequence). This CDR3 has 12 residues. The CDR3, as DNA: TGCAGTGCGTTGTCGCAGGGACAGCCCCAGCATTTT. Residues: CSALSQGQPQHF.

This clonotype occurred a few times. The V and J genes are TRBV10-3 and TRBJ2-3, with D unclear. The CDR3 loop spans 13 amino acids. CDR1 ENHRY and CDR2 SYGVKD come from the germline V gene. Between the trimmed V and J ends, which lost 1 base and 3 bases, there was a span of 5 bases. The CDR3 protein is CAISELGTDTQYF. The CDR3 DNA reads as TGTGCCATCAGTGAGTTGGGGACAGATACGCAGTATTTT.

This chain links TRBV12-3 or TRBV12-4 with TRBJ2-1; perhaps TRBD1 as D (6 bases). The ends were cut back, 5 bases at V and 6 bases at J, with 8 bases in the middle. The CDR3 loop spans 12 amino acids. The CDR3 nucleotides read TGTGCCAGCAGTCGAGGGGGCAATGAGCAGTTCTTC. Translating it yields CASSRGGNEQFF.

This clonotype showed up just a few times. This rearrangement joins TRBV7-9 to TRBJ1-2; D is uncertain. From germline, CDR1 is SEHNR and CDR2 FQNEAQ (reference sequence). Trimming removed 4 bases from V and 6 bases from J, with 3 bases in between. The CDR3 consists of 10 residues. CDR3 coding DNA: TGTGCCAGCAGCTCAGATGGCTACACCTTC. It yields the protein CASSSDGYTF. The entire variable domain, with the rest obtained from reference TRBV7-9 and TRBJ1-2, is as follows: DTGVSQNPRHKITKRGQNVTFRCDPISEHNRLYWYRQTLGQGPEFLTYFQNEAQLEKSRLLSDRFSAERPKGSFSTLEIQRTEQGDSAMYLCASSSDGYTFGSGTRLTVV.

The rearrangement joins TRBV5-5 to TRBJ2-1; possibly TRBD2 for D (5 bases). Trimming took off 4 bases at V and 6 bases at J, with 20 bases between the two ends. From germline, CDR1 is SGHKS and CDR2 YYEKEE (reference sequence). The CDR3 sequence is 16 residues long. CDR3 nucleotides: TGTGCCAGCAGCGCCAGTAAGGGAGCGAATCGCAATGAGCAGTTCTTC. This sequence encodes CASSASKGANRNEQFF.

The genes are TRBV10-3 and TRBJ2-1; tentatively, D is TRBD1 (5 bases). The V and J ends lost 6 bases and 0 bases respectively, with 9 bases between them. The CDR3 has 14 amino acids. Germline V gives CDR1 ENHRY, CDR2 SYGVKD. The CDR3 coding sequence is TGTGCCATCAGAAAGGACACCTCCTACAATGAGCAGTTCTTC. This encodes CAIRKDTSYNEQFF.

The V call is TRBV5-1, the J call TRBJ2-5; the D call may be TRBD1 or TRBD2 (5 bases each). Trimming shortened V by 0 bases and J by 5 bases, and 11 bases separated the two germline ends. CDR3 length equals 14 residues. Germline CDR1 and CDR2: SGHRS and YFSETQ. CDR3 in amino acids: CASSLAAEGETQYF. CDR3 DNA: TGCGCCAGCAGCTTGGCCGCCGAGGGGGAGACCCAGTACTTC. Full variable domain (outside the CDR3, taken from reference TRBV5-1 and TRBJ2-5): KAGVTQTPRYLIKTRGQQVTLSCSPISGHRSVSWYQQTPGQGLQFLFEYFSETQRNKGNFPGRFSGRQFSNSRSEMNVSTLELGDSALYLCASSLAAEGETQYFGPGTRLLVL.

In its sample, this clonotype was seen a few times. This chain uses TRBV7-2 with TRBJ1-2, with TRBD1 matching over 10 bases. Trimming at V came to 5 bases and at J to 8 bases, leaving 8 bases not matched to a gene. This CDR3 has 14 amino acids. Germline lookup yields CDR1 SGHTA and CDR2 FQGNSA. The DNA of the CDR3 is TGTGCCAGCAGCCGTCCAGGGACAGGGGTCGGCTACACCTTC. Translating it yields CASSRPGTGVGYTF.

This clonotype was picked up a small number of times. The J gene is TRBJ1-5, the V gene TRBV6-2 or TRBV6-3; D not certain. Germline loops: CDR1 MNHEY, CDR2 SVGEGT. The CDR3 runs to 13 residues. Deletions cut 2 bases from V and 2 bases from J, with 4 bases between. The CDR3 spells CASSYDGNQPQHF. The CDR3 region has the DNA TGTGCCAGCAGTTACGACGGCAATCAGCCCCAGCATTTT.

CDR3 in amino acids: CASSLSANRNEQYF. The DNA for the CDR3 is TGCGCCAGCAGCTTGAGCGCCAACCGTAACGAGCAGTACTTC. This chain joins TRBV5-1 and TRBJ2-7, with D hard to call. The CDR3 has 14 amino acids. Trimming took 1 base from V and 5 from J, leaving 13 bases between them. Germline-derived CDR1 and CDR2 are SGHRS and YFSETQ.

The chain couples TRBV5-6 to TRBJ2-7, with 9 nucleotides matching TRBD1. The CDR3 is 15 amino acids. Germline V gives CDR1 SGHDT, CDR2 YYEEEE. V was pared by 4 bases and J by 3 bases, with 8 bases of the junction left unmatched. The CDR3 sequence is CASSLTPDRGYEQYF. The CDR3, as DNA: TGTGCCAGCAGCCTCACCCCGGACAGGGGCTACGAGCAGTACTTC.